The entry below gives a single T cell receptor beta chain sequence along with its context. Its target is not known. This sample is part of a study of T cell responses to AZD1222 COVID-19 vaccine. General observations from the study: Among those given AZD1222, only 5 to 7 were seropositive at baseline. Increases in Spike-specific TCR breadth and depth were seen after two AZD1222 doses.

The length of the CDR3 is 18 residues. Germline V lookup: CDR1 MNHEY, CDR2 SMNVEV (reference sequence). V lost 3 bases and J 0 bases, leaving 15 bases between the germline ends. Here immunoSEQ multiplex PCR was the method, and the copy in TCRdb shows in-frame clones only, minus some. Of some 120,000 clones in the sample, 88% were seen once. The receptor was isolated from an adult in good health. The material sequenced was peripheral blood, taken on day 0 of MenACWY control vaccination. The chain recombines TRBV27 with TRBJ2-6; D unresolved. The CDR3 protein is CASSFTAPTISGANVLTF. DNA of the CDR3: TGTGCCAGCAGTTTTACGGCCCCTACCATCTCTGGGGCCAACGTCCTGACTTTC.